This section outlines one TCR beta chain sequence together with its context. The antigen is unknown. This sample was included in a study of Graves' ophthalmopathy and Graves' hyperthyroidism. Study results and limitations: The study's model predicted ophthalmopathy progression at 65% to 71% sensitivity and approximately 72% specificity.

CDR3 length: 13 amino acids. Losses at the gene ends were 6 bases for V and 4 bases for J; bases not matched to a gene: 3. The authors amplified TCR beta CDR3 regions from RNA transcripts. The authors performed first-round RT-PCR with HTBI primers and then a second-round multiplex PCR. TCRdb ran MiXCR on the multiplex PCR reads and lists one entry per CDR3 protein. This sample has about 200,000 distinct CDR3 sequences; just under 30% occur once, and the top ten carry 9.1%. This sequence was found in a man aged 50-60 years with Graves' ophthalmopathy. The chain recombines TRBV12-3 or TRBV12-4 with TRBJ1-3; 7 positions match TRBD1. The sample taken for sequencing was peripheral blood. CDR3 amino acids: CASRLTGGNTIYF. The CDR3 nucleotides are TGTGCCAGCAGGTTGACAGGGGGAAACACCATATATTTT.